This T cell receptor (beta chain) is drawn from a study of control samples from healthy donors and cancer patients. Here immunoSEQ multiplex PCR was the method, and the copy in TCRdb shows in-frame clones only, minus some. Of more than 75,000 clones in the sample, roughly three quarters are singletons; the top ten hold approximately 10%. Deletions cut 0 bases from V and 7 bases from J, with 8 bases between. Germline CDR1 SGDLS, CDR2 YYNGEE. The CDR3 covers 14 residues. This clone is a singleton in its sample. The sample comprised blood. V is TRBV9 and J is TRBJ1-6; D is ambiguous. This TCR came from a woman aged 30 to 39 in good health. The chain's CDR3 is CASSVDFVNSPLHF. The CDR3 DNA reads TGTGCCAGCAGCGTAGACTTTGTGAATTCACCCCTCCACTTT.